This is a list of T cell receptor beta chains from one sample in a study of PD-L1 blockade in urothelial cancer. Generated by immunoSEQ multiplex PCR, the TCRdb table keeps only in-frame clones and is missing some. This sample has around 33,000 clones, with roughly 82% found just once. Sample: PBMCs, taken around atezolizumab (anti-PD-L1) treatment. These receptors were obtained from a man aged 65 to 85 with urothelial cancer. CDR3s include the opening cysteine and the closing phenylalanine or tryptophan. Fields, in order: D gene, V gene, J gene, clone size, CDR3 protein, CDR3 DNA. D genes are given only for firm matches. The size of a clone is reported for some rows only, either as once, few or many, or as a class for expanded clones.

.	TRBV7-7	TRBJ2-3	.	CASSLLRGAADTQYF	TGTGCCAGCAGCTTACTTCGGGGGGCCGCAGATACGCAGTATTTT
TRBD2	TRBV27	TRBJ2-7	few	CASGLAPEQYF	TGTGCCAGCGGACTAGCTCCCGAGCAGTACTTC
.	TRBV14	TRBJ2-7	.	CASSQRNYVEQYF	TGTGCCAGCAGCCAGAGAAATTACGTCGAGCAGTACTTC
.	TRBV29-1	TRBJ2-5	.	CSVSRGQETQYF	TGCAGCGTGTCACGGGGACAAGAGACCCAGTACTTC
.	TRBV21-1	TRBJ1-3	.	CASSKDRGTNTIYF	TGTGCCAGCAGCAAAGACCGGGGGACAAACACCATATATTTT
TRBD2	TRBV5-1	TRBJ2-1	.	CASSLSPSGTNDEQFF	TGCGCCAGCAGCTTGTCTCCTAGCGGGACGAACGATGAGCAGTTCTTC
.	TRBV4-3	TRBJ2-6	once	CASSQVLGSSGANVLTF	TGCGCCAGCAGCCAAGTCCTTGGGAGCTCTGGGGCCAACGTCCTGACTTTC
TRBD2	TRBV7-2	TRBJ2-7	.	CASSPGLAGEGGQYF	TGTGCCAGCAGCCCGGGACTAGCGGGGGAGGGCGGGCAGTACTTC
.	TRBV6-6	TRBJ1-1	few	CASSYSQVSGEAFF	TGTGCCAGCAGTTACTCGCAGGTGTCAGGTGAAGCTTTCTTT
TRBD2	TRBV6-5	TRBJ2-1	.	CASSPIAGVGNEQFF	TGTGCCAGCAGCCCGATAGCGGGAGTTGGTAATGAGCAGTTCTTC
.	TRBV5-5	TRBJ2-3	.	CASSLVGGGAGDTQYF	TGTGCCAGCAGCTTGGTGGGAGGGGGGGCCGGAGATACGCAGTATTTT
.	TRBV6-6	TRBJ1-3	.	CASSYRGGLGNTIYF	TGTGCCAGCAGTTACCGTGGGGGCTTAGGAAACACCATATATTTT
TRBD1	TRBV4-3	TRBJ2-1	few	CASSLSRGTEQFF	TGCGCCAGCAGCCTCTCCAGGGGGACCGAGCAGTTCTTC
.	TRBV11-2	TRBJ1-4	once	CASRVGGGAEKLFF	TGTGCCAGCAGGGTCGGGGGGGGCGCAGAAAAACTGTTTTTT
.	TRBV15	TRBJ1-2	.	CATSRERGLKYGYTF	TGTGCCACCAGCAGAGAGAGGGGGTTAAAGTATGGCTACACCTTC
.	TRBV5-4	TRBJ1-3	.	CASSPTTTGNLAGNTIYF	TGTGCCAGCAGCCCTACTACAACAGGGAATTTAGCCGGAAACACCATATATTTT
.	TRBV27	TRBJ2-1	.	CASSLGLYNEQFF	TGTGCCAGCAGTTTGGGCCTTTACAATGAGCAGTTCTTC
TRBD1	TRBV7-8	TRBJ2-1	.	CASVPWTGYNEQFF	TGTGCCAGCGTCCCATGGACAGGATACAATGAGCAGTTCTTC
TRBD2	TRBV27	TRBJ2-7	.	CASSSLAGGPYEQYF	TGTGCCAGCAGTTCCTTAGCGGGAGGGCCCTACGAGCAGTACTTC
.	TRBV4-3	TRBJ1-2	.	CASSQEAGFGYGYTF	TGCGCCAGCAGCCAGGAAGCAGGGTTCGGCTATGGCTACACCTTC
TRBD1	TRBV25-1	TRBJ2-2	.	CASSAPTSTGGPGELFF	TGTGCCAGCAGTGCCCCAACGTCGACAGGGGGTCCCGGGGAGCTGTTTTTT
TRBD2	TRBV4-2	TRBJ2-7	.	CASSQQSGNLLEQYF	TGTGCCAGCAGCCAACAAAGCGGGAACTTACTCGAGCAGTACTTC
.	TRBV11-2	TRBJ2-5	.	CASRITGAGETQYF	TGTGCCAGCAGGATAACGGGAGCTGGGGAGACCCAGTACTTC
.	TRBV7-7	TRBJ2-1	once	CASSLARGNEQFF	TGTGCCAGCAGCTTAGCGCGCGGGAATGAGCAGTTCTTC